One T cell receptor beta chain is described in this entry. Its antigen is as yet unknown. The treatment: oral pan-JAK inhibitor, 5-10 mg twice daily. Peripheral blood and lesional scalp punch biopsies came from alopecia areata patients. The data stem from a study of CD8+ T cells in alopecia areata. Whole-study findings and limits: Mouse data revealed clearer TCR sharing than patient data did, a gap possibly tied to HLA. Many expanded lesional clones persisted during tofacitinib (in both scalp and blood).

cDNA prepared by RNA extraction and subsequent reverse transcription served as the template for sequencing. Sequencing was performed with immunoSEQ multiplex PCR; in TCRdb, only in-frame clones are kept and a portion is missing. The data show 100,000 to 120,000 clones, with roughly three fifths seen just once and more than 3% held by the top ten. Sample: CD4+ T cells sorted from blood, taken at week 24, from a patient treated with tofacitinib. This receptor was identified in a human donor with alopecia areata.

This chain's CDR3 is CASSLEITDTQYF. The CDR3 nucleotides read TGCGCCAGCAGCCTCGAGATAACCGATACGCAGTATTTT. V usage is TRBV4-3 and J usage is TRBJ2-3; D unclear. Germline V gives CDR1 LGHNA, CDR2 YSLEER. CDR3 length equals 13 residues. Trimming removed 4 bases at V and 6 bases at J, with 11 bases between.